This T cell receptor (beta chain) stems from a study of OX40 agonist ivuxolimab in advanced cancers. J was trimmed by 3 bases and V by 3 bases; bases with no gene match: 8. Per the germline V gene, CDR1 is SGHAT and CDR2 is FQNNGV. CDR3 length equals 16 residues. Libraries were prepared by immunoSEQ multiplex PCR; TCRdb keeps only in-frame clonotypes and omits some of them. This sample has 50,000 or so clones, with around 73% found just once. This clone was seen just once. The sequenced sample was CD4+ or CD8+ T cells sorted from blood, obtained in a trial of the OX40 agonist ivuxolimab. The chain links TRBV11-2 to TRBJ2-1; 7 bases map to TRBD2. The sequence derives from an adult with an advanced solid tumor such as melanoma, head and neck, liver or kidney cancer. CDR3 in amino acids: CASSLLAEPFYNEQFF. The CDR3 region has the DNA TGTGCCAGCAGCTTGCTAGCGGAACCTTTCTACAATGAGCAGTTCTTC.